The entry that follows covers one TCR beta chain sequence. Some clones are missing from TCRdb's copy, which holds only in-frame ones; the method was immunoSEQ multiplex PCR. The sample lists some 71,000 clones; approximately 96% were seen once. With 3 bases removed from V and 3 bases from J, the gap between germline ends came to 12 bases. This CDR3 comprises 14 residues. Looked up from germline, CDR1 is LGHNA and CDR2 is YNFKEQ. The data were obtained in a study of technical replicates of blood from a few donors. This chain connects TRBV4-2 to TRBJ2-7, with no clear D. The clonotype originates from a human donor in good health. The specimen was T cells isolated from PBMCs. The CDR3 loop is CASSHTPSGYEQYF. DNA for the CDR3: TGTGCCAGCAGCCACACCCCCTCGGGCTACGAGCAGTACTTC.